The 8 T cell receptor beta chains reported below all come from one sample, sequenced in a study of blood T cell repertoires in COVID-19. Profiling relied on immunoSEQ multiplex PCR, and the TCRdb table lists in-frame clones only, not all of them. The sample lists around 250,000 clones; roughly 89% were seen once. Material: peripheral blood. These TCRs come from a woman aged 25 to 45 with active or convalescent COVID-19.

The genes are TRBV5-6 and TRBJ2-3; D is perhaps TRBD1 (5 bases). Germline V CDR1 and CDR2: SGHDT, YYEEEE. Trimming took 0 bases from V and 2 from J, leaving 16 bases between them. This CDR3 has 17 residues. The CDR3 loop is CASSLGPTVSSTDTQYF. The DNA for the CDR3 is TGTGCCAGCAGCTTGGGACCGACAGTCTCTTCCACAGATACGCAGTATTTT.

This chain uses TRBV12-3 or TRBV12-4 with TRBJ1-5; the D gene is possibly TRBD1 (5 bases). The CDR3 length is 13 residues. Trimming stripped 3 bases from V and 7 bases from J, with 10 bases between. Written as DNA, the CDR3 is TGTGCCAGCAGTTTCGGGGGAGGGCAGCCCCAGCATTTT. Translating it yields CASSFGGGQPQHF.

There are a few counts of this clone. CDR3 protein: CASRVTAGNTIYF. In DNA form, the CDR3 reads TGTGCCAGCAGAGTCACCGCAGGGAACACCATATATTTT. The V call is TRBV6-5, the J call TRBJ1-3, with a tentative D call TRBD1 (5 bases). Trimming stripped 6 bases from V and 7 bases from J, with 13 bases between. Germline-derived CDR1 and CDR2 are MNHEY and SVGAGI. The CDR3 consists of 13 residues.

The chain is built from TRBV5-1 and TRBJ1-1, with a tentative D call TRBD1 (5 bases). V lost 0 bases to trimming and J lost 8 bases, with 11 bases between them. Germline CDR1 and CDR2: SGHRS and YFSETQ. This CDR3 spans 13 amino acids. The CDR3 coding sequence is TGCGCCAGCAGCTTGGGTATGGGACTAGAAGCTTTCTTT. Protein product: CASSLGMGLEAFF.

CDR3 protein: CASSLRQGRGYNSPLHF. The CDR3 DNA is TGTGCCAGCAGCTTAAGACAGGGAAGGGGTTATAATTCACCCCTCCACTTT. The chain has TRBV7-2 and TRBJ1-6, with 7 positions matching TRBD1. The CDR3 length is 17 residues. The V segment lost 2 bases and the J segment 4 bases; nucleotides outside the gene matches: 8. In germline, CDR1 is SGHTA, CDR2 FQGNSA. The variable domain in full, with the rest retrieved from reference TRBV7-2 and TRBJ1-6, is GAGVSQSPSNKVTEKGKDVELRCDPISGHTALYWYRQSLGQGLEFLIYFQGNSAPDKSGLPSDRFSAERTGGSVSTLTIQRTQQEDSAVYLCASSLRQGRGYNSPLHFGNGTRLTVT.

This sequence joins TRBV18 and TRBJ2-3, with TRBD2 matching 9 bases. The CDR3 extends over 15 amino acids. Germline values: CDR1 KGHSH, CDR2 LQKENI. With V trimmed by 4 bases and J by 4 bases, 6 bases remained unmatched. The CDR3 here is CASSRSSGAADTQYF. CDR3 coding DNA: TGTGCCAGCTCACGGTCTAGCGGGGCGGCAGATACGCAGTATTTT.

This chain links TRBV7-2 with TRBJ2-7, with D perhaps matching TRBD2 (5 bases). The CDR3 runs 14 residues. V was cut by 8 bases and J by 3 bases, with 17 bases left in between. The V gene's germline CDR1 is SGHTA and CDR2 FQGNSA. The CDR3 sequence is CASSPGWAVYEQYF. In DNA form, the CDR3 reads TGTGCCAGCTCCCCGGGGTGGGCAGTCTACGAGCAGTACTTC. The variable domain in full, with the rest retrieved from reference TRBV7-2 and TRBJ2-7, is GAGVSQSPSNKVTEKGKDVELRCDPISGHTALYWYRQSLGQGLEFLIYFQGNSAPDKSGLPSDRFSAERTGGSVSTLTIQRTQQEDSAVYLCASSPGWAVYEQYFGPGTRLTVT.

The chain joins TRBV7-9 to TRBJ1-1; unclear D gene. Germline values: CDR1 SEHNR, CDR2 FQNEAQ (reference sequence). This CDR3 is 14 amino acids long. The V gene lost 3 bases and the J gene lost 4 bases, with 12 bases spanning the gap. CDR3 loop: CASSFPRSGTEAFF. The CDR3 DNA reads as TGTGCCAGCAGCTTCCCCCGGTCGGGCACTGAAGCTTTCTTT.